This T cell receptor (beta chain) was observed in a study of a mutant IDH1 vaccine in newly diagnosed glioma. The wider study: Treatment recipients were approximately 60% male and about 40% female, and their mean age was roughly 40 years.

There are 16 residues in the CDR3. The J segment lost 6 bases and the V segment lost 5 bases, leaving 9 bases of the junction unmatched. From germline, CDR1 is SEHNR and CDR2 FQNEAQ (reference sequence). Time point defined: week 35, safety follow-up. A single vaccine dose contained 300 ug of mutant IDH1 20-mer peptide, and topical imiquimod was used with it. Profiling relied on immunoSEQ multiplex PCR, and the TCRdb table lists in-frame clones only, not all of them. The table records about 54,000 clones, 80% to 90% of them present only once. Concerning this clone: Its antigen is undetermined.

V usage is TRBV7-9 and J usage is TRBJ2-3; 12 bases match TRBD2. The TCR comes from a woman aged 18-29 years with glioma. The sample was PBMCs, taken from a glioma patient whose treatment included an IDH1 peptide vaccine. CDR3 sequence (DNA): TGTGCCAGCAGCCCTTCTAGCGGGGGGGCCATGGATACGCAGTATTTT. Its protein is CASSPSSGGAMDTQYF.